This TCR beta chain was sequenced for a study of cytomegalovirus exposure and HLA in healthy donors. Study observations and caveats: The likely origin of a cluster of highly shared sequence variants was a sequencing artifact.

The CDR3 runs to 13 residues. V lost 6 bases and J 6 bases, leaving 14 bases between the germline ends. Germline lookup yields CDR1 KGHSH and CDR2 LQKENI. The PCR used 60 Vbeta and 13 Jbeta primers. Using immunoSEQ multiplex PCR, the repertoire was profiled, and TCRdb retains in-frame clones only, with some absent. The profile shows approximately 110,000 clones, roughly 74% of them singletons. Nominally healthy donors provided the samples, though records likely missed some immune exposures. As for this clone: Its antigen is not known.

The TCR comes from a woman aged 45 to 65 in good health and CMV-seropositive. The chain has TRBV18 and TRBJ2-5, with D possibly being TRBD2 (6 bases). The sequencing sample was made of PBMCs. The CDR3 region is CASSTDGGKTQYF. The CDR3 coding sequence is TGTGCCAGCTCGACAGACGGGGGAAAGACCCAGTACTTC.